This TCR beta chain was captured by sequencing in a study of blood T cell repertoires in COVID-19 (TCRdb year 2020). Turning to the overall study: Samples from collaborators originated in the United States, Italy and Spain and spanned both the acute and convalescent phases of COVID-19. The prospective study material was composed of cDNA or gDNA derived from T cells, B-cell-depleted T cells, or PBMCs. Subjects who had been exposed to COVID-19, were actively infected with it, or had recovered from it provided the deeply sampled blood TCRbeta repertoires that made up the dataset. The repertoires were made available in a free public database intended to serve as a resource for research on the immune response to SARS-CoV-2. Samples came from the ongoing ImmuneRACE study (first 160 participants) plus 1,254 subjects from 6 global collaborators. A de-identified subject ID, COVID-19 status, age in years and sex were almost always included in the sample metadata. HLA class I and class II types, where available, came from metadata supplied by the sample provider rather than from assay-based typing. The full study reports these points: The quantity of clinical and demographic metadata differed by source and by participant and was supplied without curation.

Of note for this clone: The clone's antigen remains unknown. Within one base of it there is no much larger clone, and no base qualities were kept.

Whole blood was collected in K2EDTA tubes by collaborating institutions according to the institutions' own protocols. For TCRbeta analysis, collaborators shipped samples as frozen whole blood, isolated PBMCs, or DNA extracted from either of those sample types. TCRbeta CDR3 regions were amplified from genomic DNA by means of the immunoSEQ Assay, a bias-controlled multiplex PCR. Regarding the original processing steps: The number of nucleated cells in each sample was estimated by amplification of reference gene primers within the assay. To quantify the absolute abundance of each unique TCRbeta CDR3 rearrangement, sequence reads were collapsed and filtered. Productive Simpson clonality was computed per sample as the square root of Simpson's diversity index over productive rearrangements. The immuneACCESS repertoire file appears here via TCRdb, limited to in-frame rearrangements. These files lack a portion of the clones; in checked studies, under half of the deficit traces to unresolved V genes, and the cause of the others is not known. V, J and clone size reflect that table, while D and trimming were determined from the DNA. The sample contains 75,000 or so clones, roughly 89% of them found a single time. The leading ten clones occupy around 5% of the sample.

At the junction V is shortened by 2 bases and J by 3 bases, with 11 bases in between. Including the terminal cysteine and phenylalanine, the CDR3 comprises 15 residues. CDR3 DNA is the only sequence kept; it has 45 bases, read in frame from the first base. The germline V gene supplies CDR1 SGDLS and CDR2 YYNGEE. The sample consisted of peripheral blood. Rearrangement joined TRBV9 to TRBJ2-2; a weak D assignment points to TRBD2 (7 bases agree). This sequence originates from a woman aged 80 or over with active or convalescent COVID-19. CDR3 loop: CASSVAGGHTGELFF. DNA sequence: TGTGCCAGCAGCGTCGCCGGGGGGCACACCGGGGAGCTGTTTTTT. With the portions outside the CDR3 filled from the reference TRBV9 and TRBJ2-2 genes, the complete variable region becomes DSGVTQTPKHLITATGQRVTLRCSPRSGDLSVYWYQQSLDQGLQFLIQYYNGEERAKGNILERFSAQQFPDLHSELNLSSLELGDSALYFCASSVAGGHTGELFFGEGSRLTVL.